This T cell receptor (beta chain) appears in the sequencing data of a study of shared clonotypes between healthy human individuals. The authors split each subset's genomic DNA evenly across several immunoSEQ plates. Method: immunoSEQ multiplex PCR; TCRdb's copy keeps in-frame clones and lacks some. Of about 2.2 million clones in the sample, just over 90% were seen once. In germline, CDR1 is MNHEY, CDR2 SMNVEV (reference sequence). The CDR3 consists of 14 residues. The V segment lost 8 bases and the J segment 3 bases; nucleotides outside the gene matches: 8. This clone was observed once. It was CD45RO-negative cells, positively selected for CCR7, that made up naive CD8 cells, with terminally differentiated effector memory CD45RA+ cells excluded.

The specimen sequenced was naive CD8+ T cells from PBMCs. The genes are TRBV27 and TRBJ2-7; 9 bases align to TRBD1. The clonotype originates from a young man in good health. Some clones in this sample may be carry-over from other donors' samples. The CDR3 sequence: CASRKGTGLYEQYF. The CDR3 DNA follows: TGTGCCAGCCGTAAGGGGACAGGGCTCTACGAGCAGTACTTC.